This T cell receptor (beta chain) was identified in a study of T cells in Graves' hyperthyroidism and ophthalmopathy (dated by TCRdb to the late 2010s). Concerning the study at large: Peripheral blood samples were taken at initial diagnosis, before any treatment was given. Prospective prediction of ophthalmopathy was tested in an independent validation cohort of fewer than 20 hyperthyroidism patients and 17 patients who later progressed to ophthalmopathy. A discovery cohort of about a hundred patients, about 40 with Graves' ophthalmopathy and approximately 55 with stable Graves' hyperthyroidism, was used to find distinguishing TCR V-J signatures. After sampling, hyperthyroidism patients received methimazole starting at 30 mg daily, and ophthalmopathy patients received high-dose intravenous methylprednisolone. The paper describes TCR Vbeta CDR3 sequencing of more than 120 peripheral blood samples, made up of about 40 ophthalmopathy patients, roughly 72 hyperthyroidism patients and some 17 progressor patients. For training and testing, the roughly 100 patients in the discovery cohort were randomly divided in a 7:3 ratio. Thyroid tissue and blood T-cell repertoires from roughly 6 Graves' hyperthyroidism patients were also compared in the study. The paper as a whole reports these results and caveats: Most expanded thyroid clonotypes (frequency above 0.001) were also detected in blood, suggesting blood repertoires may reflect thyroid immune responses. A 13 V-J signature model separated ophthalmopathy from stable hyperthyroidism, with roughly 88% sensitivity and approximately 81% specificity in cross-validation and 80%/75% in testing. Sample size was not statistically predetermined, and blinding of investigators to group allocation was not performed. During validation, the model predicted progression to ophthalmopathy a median of approximately 7 months ahead of onset, with 70.59% sensitivity and about 72% specificity.

Amplification of TCR beta CDR3 regions was carried out from RNA transcripts. A first-round RT-PCR of the TCR CDR3 used the HTBI primer set with the Qiagen OneStep RT-PCR kit. A second multiplex PCR round built the libraries, followed by size selection and purification. Paired-end sequencing of the libraries was performed with 100 bp reads on an Illumina HiSeq2000. For the original study's pipeline: SOAPnuke was used to process the raw data, removing reads that contained adapters or uncalled bases, had a mean Phred below 15, or lacked an exact match to the constant primer or identifier. COPE v1.2.5 was used to merge the high-quality paired reads, and each unique nucleotide sequence was defined as a clonotype. MiTCR v1.1 was used to align clonotypes to the IMGT TRBV, TRBD and TRBJ reference segments. The analysis included only V-J combinations with a frequency above 0.0001, which together covered 99.2% of the repertoires. The TCS score was defined as F50 (clonal expansion) divided by E x V (chaos), with BLOSUM62-based TCRdist calculated between CDR3 peptides within each V-J. Welch's t-statistics and random forest reduced 514 V-J features to roughly 13, which were used in a naive Bayes classifier (R e1071). The public sequencing data were trimmed at Q25 with fastp and processed into clonotypes with MiXCR by TCRdb, which kept only in-frame beta chains. A single entry per CDR3 protein holds the most common genes and DNA from its merged rows. The V and J calls follow TCRdb's processing rather than the paper's. The sample table shows almost 350,000 distinct CDR3 sequences, and roughly 20% are seen once. The ten largest clones take up about 16% of the sample.

Moderately to severely active disease, a Clinical Activity Score of at least 3, a NOSPECS grade of at least 4, and a duration under 3 months were present in ophthalmopathy patients. Exclusion was applied to patients with uncontrolled infections, other autoimmune diseases, pregnancy or lactation. Clinical symptoms, serum thyroxine and TRAb, thyroid ultrasound, and orbital computed tomography formed the basis for the diagnoses. PBMCs were separated from 10 ml of fresh peripheral blood using Ficoll-Paque density gradient centrifugation. Total RNA was extracted using Trizol reagent, and RNA quality was assessed on an Agilent 2100 Bioanalyzer. The CDR3 runs 15 residues from the cysteine to the phenylalanine. Only the CDR3 region is kept as DNA, spanning 45 bases read in frame from base 1. V is trimmed back by 1 base and J by 5 bases, and the junction contains 6 bases that no gene match accounts for. Per the germline V gene, MDHEN is the CDR1 and SYDVKM is the CDR2.

In the case of this clonotype: Its recognized antigen is unknown. No base quality information exists; no much larger clone differs at one position.

The source material was blood. The TCR sequence derives from a woman aged 40 to 50 with Graves' ophthalmopathy. The rearranged segments are TRBV28 and TRBJ2-5; TRBD2 matches 8 bases in the middle. CDR3 sequence: CASSLSAGGGETQYF. The sequence in DNA is TGTGCCAGCAGTTTATCGGCGGGAGGTGGGGAGACCCAGTACTTC.